The 30 T cell receptor beta chains below come from one sample, sequenced in a study of shared clonotypes between healthy human individuals. Generated by immunoSEQ multiplex PCR, the TCRdb table keeps only in-frame clones and is missing some. The sample holds roughly 490,000 clones, 79% seen once. Sample: PBMCs. The receptors come from a woman between 40 and 55 years old in good health. Some clones in this sample may be carry-over from other donors' samples.

The chain carries TRBV19 and TRBJ2-1; the D gene is possibly TRBD2 (6 bases). The germline CDR1 and CDR2 sequences are LNHDA and SQIVND (reference sequence). The CDR3 totals 14 residues. Trimming cost V 3 bases and J 7 bases, with 13 bases left between them. The CDR3 spells CASSIGTGRNEQFF. The CDR3, as DNA: TGTGCCAGTAGTATTGGGACGGGGAGGAATGAGCAGTTCTTC.

Of note for this clone: A clone one base away is much larger, so this may be a read error. The same CDR3 also results from other DNA sequences found in this sample. The chain carries TRBV2 and TRBJ1-1; no clear D gene. Per germline, CDR1 SNHLY and CDR2 FYNNEI. The CDR3 has 11 amino acids. V dropped 3 bases and J dropped 3 bases, with 2 bases sitting between them. The CDR3 DNA reads TGTGCCAGCAGTGAGTACACTGAAGCTTTCTTT. Its protein is CASSEYTEAFF.

This clone was observed a handful of times. V and J are TRBV15 and TRBJ1-2, with D unclear. There are 15 residues in the CDR3. CDR1 and CDR2 (germline): LNHNV, YYDKDF (reference sequence). Between the trimmed V and J ends, which lost 0 bases and 8 bases, there was a span of 16 bases. Here the CDR3 reads CATSRDLVLDEGYTF. CDR3 coding DNA: TGTGCCACCAGCAGAGATCTGGTTTTGGACGAGGGCTACACCTTC.

This sequence joins TRBV5-5 and TRBJ1-3; D is perhaps TRBD1 (5 bases). This CDR3 comprises 15 residues. In germline, CDR1 is SGHKS, CDR2 YYEKEE (reference sequence). V was pared by 5 bases and J by 2 bases, with 14 bases between. CDR3 sequence: CASSLAGTTGNTIYF. DNA of the CDR3: TGTGCCAGCAGTCTAGCCGGGACTACTGGAAACACCATATATTTT.

Concerning this clone itself: With only one base between it and a far larger clone, this is likely a read error. The gene calls are TRBV7-6 and TRBJ2-5, with D unclear. Germline V gene lookup returns CDR1 SGHVS and CDR2 FNYEAQ. The CDR3 loop spans 13 amino acids. V dropped 4 bases and J dropped 1 base, with 7 bases sitting between them. The DNA of the CDR3 is TGTGCCAGCAGCTCATACAGCCAAGAGACCCAGTACTTC. Its translation: CASSSYSQETQYF.

The rearrangement uses TRBV7-9 and TRBJ2-7; D perhaps matches TRBD1 (6 bases). The germline gives CDR1 SEHNR, CDR2 FQNEAQ (reference sequence). The CDR3 loop spans 13 amino acids. Trimming pared 5 bases from V and 3 bases from J, leaving 11 bases between. The CDR3 here is CASSPQGNYEQYF. The CDR3 DNA reads TGTGCCAGCAGCCCACAGGGAAACTACGAGCAGTACTTC.

J is TRBJ2-7 and V is TRBV2; 7 bases match TRBD2. J gave up 11 bases and V 2 bases, and 6 bases lay outside the gene matches. Germline CDR1 is SNHLY and CDR2 is FYNNEI. The CDR3 sequence is 12 residues long. This CDR3 is CASSEREAGKYF. The CDR3 nucleotides read TGTGCCAGCAGTGAACGGGAAGCGGGAAAGTACTTC.

Note on this clone: Other DNA variants within this sample encode the same CDR3. The chain joins TRBV27 to TRBJ2-3, with D hard to call. Looked up from germline, CDR1 is MNHEY and CDR2 is SMNVEV (reference sequence). Trimming took 0 bases from V and 2 from J, leaving 6 bases between them. The CDR3 runs 14 residues. The CDR3 coding sequence is TGTGCCAGCAGTTTATCCCGGGCCACAGATACGCAGTATTTT. It encodes CASSLSRATDTQYF.

The chain has TRBV2 and TRBJ2-1; TRBD2 agrees at 7 bases. The CDR3 is 18 residues long. The V and J ends lost 1 base and 5 bases, in that order; junction bases with no gene match: 14. Germline-derived CDR1 and CDR2 are SNHLY and FYNNEI. Here the CDR3 DNA reads TGTGCCAGCAGTGAAGTTAGGGCTAGCGGAGGTAGGAACAATGAGCAGTTCTTC. Translated, it gives CASSEVRASGGRNNEQFF. The full variable domain, in which reference TRBV2 and TRBJ2-1 provide the parts outside the CDR3, is EPEVTQTPSHQVTQMGQEVILRCVPISNHLYFYWYRQILGQKVEFLVSFYNNEISEKSEIFDDQFSVERPDGSNFTLKIRSTKLEDSAMYFCASSEVRASGGRNNEQFFGPGTRLTVL.

This chain connects TRBV28 to TRBJ2-5; 14 bases are shared with TRBD2. The CDR3 consists of 17 residues. Germline CDR1 is MDHEN and CDR2 is SYDVKM. Trimming took 5 bases from V and 5 from J; bases not matched to a gene: 10. The CDR3 bases are TGTGCCAGCAGTCCGGGACTAGCGGGAGATGGGGGGGAGACCCAGTACTTC. Translating it yields CASSPGLAGDGGETQYF.

The chain links TRBV9 to TRBJ1-2, with TRBD1 matching over 7 bases. V trimming: 0 bases; J trimming: 4 bases; junction bases outside the gene matches: 6. From germline, CDR1 is SGDLS and CDR2 YYNGEE. The CDR3 has 15 residues. The CDR3: CASSVGQGESYGYTF. CDR3 DNA sequence: TGTGCCAGCAGCGTAGGGCAGGGGGAAAGCTATGGCTACACCTTC.

The chain is built from TRBV10-3 and TRBJ2-5, with D unclear. V was trimmed by 5 bases and J by 3 bases, leaving 10 bases between them. Per germline, CDR1 ENHRY and CDR2 SYGVKD. CDR3 length: 13 residues. The CDR3: CAISMAGEETQYF. The CDR3 nucleotides are TGTGCCATCAGTATGGCAGGAGAAGAGACCCAGTACTTC.

A word on this clone: In the same sample, other DNA sequences code for this CDR3. The chain joins TRBV7-3 to TRBJ2-3, with 7 bases fitting TRBD1. Germline V gives CDR1 SGHTA, CDR2 FQGTGA. The CDR3 has 15 residues. Trimming removed 4 bases from V and 3 bases from J; junction bases left unmatched: 7. The CDR3: CASSSPGGATDTQYF. DNA of the CDR3: TGTGCCAGCAGCTCTCCAGGGGGAGCAACAGATACGCAGTATTTT.

This rearrangement joins TRBV5-1 to TRBJ2-1; 7 bases agree with TRBD1. Germline CDR1 SGHRS, CDR2 YFSETQ. After removal of 1 base from V and 10 bases from J, the junction contained 11 bases not matched to a gene. The CDR3 is 15 amino acids. The CDR3, as DNA: TGCGCCAGCAGCTTGACCCGAGGACAGGAATCCGAGCAGTTCTTC. Translating it yields CASSLTRGQESEQFF. The complete variable domain, with remaining parts taken from reference TRBV5-1 and TRBJ2-1, reads KAGVTQTPRYLIKTRGQQVTLSCSPISGHRSVSWYQQTPGQGLQFLFEYFSETQRNKGNFPGRFSGRQFSNSRSEMNVSTLELGDSALYLCASSLTRGQESEQFFGPGTRLTVL.

The rearrangement uses TRBV18 and TRBJ1-1; 7 bases match TRBD1. With 6 bases clipped from V and 3 bases from J, the junction kept 7 bases outside the gene matches. From germline, CDR1 is KGHSH and CDR2 LQKENI. The CDR3 totals 14 residues. CDR3 nucleotide sequence: TGTGCCAGCTCCCAGGGGGACGTCGACACTGAAGCTTTCTTT. This codes for CASSQGDVDTEAFF.

The rearrangement links TRBV2 to TRBJ1-1; the D is unclear. The CDR3 runs 14 residues. Germline CDR1 is SNHLY and CDR2 is FYNNEI. V was clipped by 1 base and J by 5 bases, with 11 bases between them. The chain's CDR3 is CASSEGMTLTEAFF. CDR3 nucleotide sequence: TGTGCCAGCAGTGAAGGGATGACCTTGACTGAAGCTTTCTTT.

The V gene is TRBV28, the J gene TRBJ1-4, with D possibly being TRBD1 (5 bases). There are 14 residues in the CDR3. The V gene lost 1 base and the J gene lost 13 bases, with 16 bases spanning the gap. CDR1 is MDHEN and CDR2 is SYDVKM in the germline V gene. The CDR3 spells CASSLLGEAPGLFF. Here the CDR3 DNA reads TGTGCCAGCAGTTTATTGGGGGAGGCCCCGGGACTGTTTTTT.

The V call is TRBV15, the J call TRBJ2-3; D is unclear. V was shortened by 1 base and J by 2 bases, with 7 bases between the two germline ends. Germline V gene lookup returns CDR1 LNHNV and CDR2 YYDKDF (reference sequence). This CDR3 is built from 14 residues. Here the CDR3 reads CATSRGGFTDTQYF. The CDR3 DNA is TGTGCCACCAGCAGAGGGGGTTTCACAGATACGCAGTATTTT.

A single count supports this clone. V is TRBV6-5 and J is TRBJ2-7; 10 bases align to TRBD1. V was clipped by 0 bases and J by 3 bases; unmatched bases: 5. In germline, CDR1 is MNHEY, CDR2 SVGAGI. The CDR3 totals 16 residues. The CDR3 DNA sequence: TGTGCCAGCAGTTACTCGGGGACAGGGGTGGTCTACGAGCAGTACTTC. Protein sequence: CASSYSGTGVVYEQYF.

The J gene is TRBJ2-3, the V gene TRBV6-5; possibly TRBD1 or TRBD2 for D (5 bases each). Per germline, CDR1 MNHEY and CDR2 SVGAGI. Trimming removed 6 bases from V and 4 bases from J, with 11 bases in between. This CDR3 contains 13 residues. CDR3 protein: CASRELGADTQYF. CDR3 bases: TGTGCCAGCAGAGAGTTGGGGGCAGATACGCAGTATTTT.

In the case of this clone: Its ends do not fully match the called genes, so a read error is possible. The V and J genes are TRBV11-2 and TRBJ1-3; D unclear. This CDR3 has 13 residues. The germline CDR1 and CDR2 sequences are SGHAT and FQNNGV. CDR3 DNA: TGTGCCAGCAGCCTAGAGGGTGGAAACACCATATATTTT. Residues: CASSLEGGNTIYF.

The chain is built from TRBV19 and TRBJ2-1, with 9 bases matching TRBD1. With V trimmed by 0 bases and J by 3 bases, 3 bases remained unmatched. The germline CDR1 and CDR2 sequences are LNHDA and SQIVND (reference sequence). CDR3 length: 16 amino acids. The CDR3 region is CASSIEGTGFYNEQFF. In DNA form, the CDR3 reads TGTGCCAGTAGTATAGAGGGGACAGGGTTCTACAATGAGCAGTTCTTC.

The rearrangement uses TRBV6-4 and TRBJ2-2; D remains ambiguous. CDR1 MRHNA and CDR2 SNTAGT come from the germline V gene. Trimming took off 0 bases at V and 2 bases at J, with 10 bases between the two ends. CDR3 length equals 16 residues. This CDR3 reads CASSDSFARNTGELFF. The CDR3 bases are TGTGCCAGCAGTGACTCGTTCGCCCGTAACACCGGGGAGCTGTTTTTT.

The sample holds one count of this clone. Distinct nucleotide sequences in the sample also encode this CDR3. This sequence joins TRBV18 and TRBJ2-6; D call uncertain. The CDR3 consists of 16 residues. Germline-derived CDR1 and CDR2 are KGHSH and LQKENI. V was cut by 0 bases and J by 0 bases, with 6 bases left in between. The CDR3 bases are TGTGCCAGCTCACCACCTGGAAGCTCTGGGGCCAACGTCCTGACTTTC. The encoded protein is CASSPPGSSGANVLTF.

The chain has TRBV5-1 and TRBJ2-6; D ambiguous. Looked up from germline, CDR1 is SGHRS and CDR2 is YFSETQ. V lost 2 bases to trimming and J lost 4 bases, with 10 bases between them. This CDR3 contains 15 residues. In nucleotides, the CDR3 is TGCGCCAGCAGCTTAGAAATCCCCGGGGCCAACGTCCTGACTTTC. It translates to CASSLEIPGANVLTF.

The gene calls are TRBV29-1 and TRBJ2-5, with D possibly TRBD1 on 5 matching bases. Trimming pared 3 bases from V and 1 base from J, leaving 9 bases between. The CDR3 extends over 13 amino acids. Germline CDR1 is SQVTM and CDR2 is ANQGSEA. Here the CDR3 reads CSVEKGAQETQYF. For the CDR3, the DNA is TGCAGCGTTGAGAAAGGGGCCCAAGAGACCCAGTACTTC.

The chain carries TRBV30 and TRBJ2-7; D unresolved. Germline CDR1 reads GTSNPN; CDR2 reads SVGIG (reference sequence). Trimming removed 3 bases at V and 0 bases at J, with 9 bases between. The CDR3 runs 13 residues. The CDR3 DNA is TGTGCCTGGAGCGACACCTACTCCTACGAGCAGTACTTC. Protein sequence: CAWSDTYSYEQYF.

The chain links TRBV25-1 to TRBJ2-5, with D uncertain. The CDR3 length is 13 residues. The V gene lost 6 bases and the J gene lost 5 bases, with 13 bases spanning the gap. The V gene's germline CDR1 is MGHDK and CDR2 SYGVNS. The CDR3 DNA reads as TGTGCCAGCAGGACCGATGGCCAGGAGACCCAGTACTTC. Its protein is CASRTDGQETQYF.

The chain links TRBV7-3 to TRBJ2-3; 9 nucleotides align to TRBD1. V gave up 2 bases and J gave up 1 base; unmatched junction bases: 1. Germline assignment: CDR1 SGHTA and CDR2 FQGTGA. CDR3 length: 15 amino acids. CDR3 protein: CASSLWTGGTDTQYF. DNA of the CDR3: TGTGCCAGCAGCTTATGGACAGGGGGCACAGATACGCAGTATTTT.

CDR3 protein: CASSQTSGRHTGELFF. The DNA for the CDR3 is TGTGCCAGCTCACAAACTAGCGGGAGGCACACCGGGGAGCTGTTTTTT. The chain joins TRBV18 to TRBJ2-2; TRBD2 aligns across 12 bases. The trim removed 4 bases at V and 3 bases at J, leaving 3 bases unmatched. This CDR3 contains 16 residues. Germline V gene data show CDR1 as KGHSH and CDR2 as LQKENI.